The rows below give T cell receptor beta chains drawn from one sample of a study of blood T cell repertoires in COVID-19. Libraries were prepared by immunoSEQ multiplex PCR; TCRdb keeps only in-frame clonotypes and omits some of them. The profile shows approximately 140,000 clones, about four fifths of them singletons. What was sequenced was peripheral blood. The receptors shown here come from a human donor with acute or convalescent COVID-19. The donor label of this sample is uncertain. CDR3s include the opening cysteine and the closing phenylalanine or tryptophan. The order of the fields is J gene, V gene, D gene, clone size, CDR3 DNA, CDR3 protein. A D gene is named only where the DNA matches it firmly. Some rows have no size entry. The others give once, few or many, or a class for an expanded clone.

TRBJ2-7	TRBV10-1	TRBD1	few	TGCGCCAGCTCCGGGACAGGGACGGGTGAGCAGTACTTC	CASSGTGTGEQYF
TRBJ2-1	TRBV9	TRBD2	NA	TGTGCCAGCAGCGTATTCACCGGGACTAGCGGGGGGGTGGAGCAGTTCTTC	CASSVFTGTSGGVEQFF
TRBJ2-1	TRBV7-2	TRBD2	NA	TGTGCCAGCAGCTTAGTAGGAGGCGGGGGGTTCAATGAGCAGTTCTTC	CASSLVGGGGFNEQFF
TRBJ2-7	TRBV19	NA	NA	TGTGCCAGTAGTCCCGGAAGGGACTTAGGGTACGAGCAGTACTTC	CASSPGRDLGYEQYF
TRBJ1-1	TRBV10-3	NA	once	TGTGCCGCCCGAACCAGGGAAGGGGATGAAGCTTTCTTT	CAARTREGDEAFF
TRBJ2-3	TRBV24-1	TRBD1	NA	TGTGCCACCAGTGAGAGGGGGCCCACAGATACGCAGTATTTT	CATSERGPTDTQYF
TRBJ2-2	TRBV27	NA	NA	TGTGCCAGCAGTGGACAGTTTTCCACCGGGGAGCTGTTTTTT	CASSGQFSTGELFF
TRBJ1-5	TRBV6-2/TRBV6-3	NA	NA	TGTGCCAGCACCCCTATTCAAAATCAGCCCCAGCATTTT	CASTPIQNQPQHF
TRBJ1-1	TRBV30	NA	NA	TGTGCCTGGAGGGTGTACGGGGAAGCTTTCTTT	CAWRVYGEAFF
TRBJ1-2	TRBV5-1	NA	NA	TGCGCCAGCAGCTCGGACGGACTTAACTATGGCTACACCTTC	CASSSDGLNYGYTF
TRBJ2-1	TRBV19	NA	NA	TGTGCCAGTAGCCTCGAGGGCAGGGGACGCAATGAGCAGTTCTTC	CASSLEGRGRNEQFF
TRBJ2-3	TRBV3-1/TRBV3-2	TRBD2	NA	TGTGCCAGCTCCGGGCGGGGGGGCGTAAGGGATACGCAGTATTTT	CASSGRGGVRDTQYF
TRBJ2-2	TRBV6-2/TRBV6-3	NA	NA	TGTGCCAGCAGTCGTAGTAGTGGGGCTAGAACCGGGGAGCTGTTTTTT	CASSRSSGARTGELFF
TRBJ1-2	TRBV25-1	NA	NA	TGTGCCAGCAGTCCGGACAGACACTATGGCTACACCTTC	CASSPDRHYGYTF
TRBJ1-2	TRBV3-1/TRBV3-2	TRBD1	NA	TGTGCCAGCAGCCAGGCCTACGGGACAGGCGAATATGGCTACACCTTC	CASSQAYGTGEYGYTF
TRBJ1-1	TRBV6-5	NA	NA	TGTGCCAGCAGTTGGACAGATATGAACACTGAAGCTTTCTTT	CASSWTDMNTEAFF
TRBJ2-1	TRBV9	TRBD2	NA	TGTGCCAGCAACAGCGGGGGGATGAGCTCCTACAATGAGCAGTTCTTC	CASNSGGMSSYNEQFF
TRBJ2-7	TRBV5-1	TRBD1	once	TGCGCCAGCAGCTGGATCTCCGGGACAGTATCCCCGGGGGAGCAGTACTTC	CASSWISGTVSPGEQYF
TRBJ1-1	TRBV3-1/TRBV3-2	NA	NA	TGTGCCAGCAGCCAAGGGACAGTGAACACTGAAGCTTTCTTT	CASSQGTVNTEAFF
TRBJ2-3	TRBV4-2	TRBD2	NA	TGTGCCAGCAGCCAAGGGCGGCGGGGGGGCCAAGATACGCAGTATTTT	CASSQGRRGGQDTQYF
TRBJ1-3	TRBV11-2	TRBD1	few	TGTGCCAGCAGCTCCAGACAGGGGGGCACCTCTGGAAACACCATATATTTT	CASSSRQGGTSGNTIYF
TRBJ1-3	TRBV10-3	TRBD1	few	TGTGCCATCACCGACTTTGGGACAGGGGGGCAGGTTGGAAACACCATATATTTT	CAITDFGTGGQVGNTIYF
TRBJ2-7	TRBV6-5	NA	NA	TGTGCCAGCACCTTCCCTTCTGGGGGGACCTACGAGCAGTACTTC	CASTFPSGGTYEQYF
TRBJ2-7	TRBV7-9	TRBD1	once	TGTGCCAGCAGCCCGGACAGGGGCGCCTACGAGCAGTACTTC	CASSPDRGAYEQYF
TRBJ2-5	TRBV19	NA	few	TGTGCCAGTACCCACGTGGCAGGGGAGACCCAGTACTTC	CASTHVAGETQYF
TRBJ1-2	TRBV7-9	NA	NA	TGTGCCAGCAGCTTAGATGGAGCTTCCTATGGCTACACCTTC	CASSLDGASYGYTF
TRBJ1-1	TRBV4-3	NA	NA	TGCGCCAGCAGCCAAGATCTCCCTAGCGGGACTGTGAACACTGAAGCTTTCTTT	CASSQDLPSGTVNTEAFF
TRBJ1-3	TRBV19	NA	few	TGTGCCACCAGAGACAGCCCGATTCCCGGAAACACCATATATTTT	CATRDSPIPGNTIYF
TRBJ2-1	TRBV29-1	NA	NA	TGCAGCGCCCCCACGCTAGGGGATGAGCAGTTCTTC	CSAPTLGDEQFF
TRBJ2-4	TRBV10-3	NA	NA	TGTGCCATCAGTGAGTCAGTAGAGACACCAGTTTGGTACTTC	CAISESVETPVWYF
TRBJ2-7	TRBV30	NA	NA	TGTGCCTGGAGTGTACTCCAGGGGCGGGGGACTACCTACGAGCAGTACTTC	CAWSVLQGRGTTYEQYF
TRBJ1-5	TRBV6-2/TRBV6-3	TRBD1	NA	TGTGCCAGCAGTTTTGGACAGGGGCGCAATCAGCCCCAGCATTTT	CASSFGQGRNQPQHF
TRBJ1-4	TRBV25-1	NA	few	TGTGCCAGCAGCGACCGGGAAGGGAATGAAAAACTGTTTTTT	CASSDREGNEKLFF
TRBJ2-7	TRBV7-2	TRBD2	NA	TGTGCCAGCAGGGCTAGCGGATCCTACGAGCAGTACTTC	CASRASGSYEQYF
TRBJ1-2	TRBV12-3/TRBV12-4	NA	NA	TGTGCCAGCAGTTTATACGGGGGCTACACCTTC	CASSLYGGYTF
TRBJ2-2	TRBV18	NA	NA	TGTGCCAGCTCACCGCGATTGGACAGTGGGGCTACCGGGGAGCTGTTTTTT	CASSPRLDSGATGELFF
TRBJ1-6	TRBV5-4	NA	NA	TGTGCCAGCAGCCAAGGGGATAGCTATAATTCACCCCTCCACTTT	CASSQGDSYNSPLHF
TRBJ1-6	TRBV2	NA	NA	TGTGCCAGCAGTGAAGCGGGACACTTTGGTTCACCCCTCCACTTT	CASSEAGHFGSPLHF
TRBJ2-7	TRBV4-2	NA	NA	TGTGCCAGCAGCAGAACACTATCGGACGAGCAGTACTTC	CASSRTLSDEQYF
TRBJ2-1	TRBV5-4	NA	NA	TGTGCCAGCAGCGTCGGCGGGGGCAGCTCCTACAATGAGCAGTTCTTC	CASSVGGGSSYNEQFF
TRBJ2-7	TRBV4-3	NA	once	TGCGCCAGCAGCCAAGTCAGGTCCTCCTACGAGCAGTACTTC	CASSQVRSSYEQYF
TRBJ1-2	TRBV27	NA	NA	TGTGCCAGCGGGCACTATCGGCGGGCCTCGGAGGGCTACACCTTC	CASGHYRRASEGYTF
TRBJ2-4	TRBV6-5	TRBD1	NA	TGTGCCAGCGGGCGGGACAGGGAAAACATTCAGTACTTC	CASGRDRENIQYF
TRBJ1-2	TRBV29-1	NA	few	TGCAGCCCAACCATCGTAGGGGACATTCATGGCTACACCTTC	CSPTIVGDIHGYTF
TRBJ1-5	TRBV4-1	TRBD1	NA	TGCGCCAGCAGCCAACGGGGAGGATGGGACAGGACACGCAATCAGCCCCAGCATTTT	CASSQRGGWDRTRNQPQHF
TRBJ2-7	TRBV10-3	TRBD1	NA	TGTGCCATCAGTTCAGGGGGCCCCTACGAGCAGTACTTC	CAISSGGPYEQYF
TRBJ2-1	TRBV5-1	TRBD2	NA	TGCGCCAGCAGCTTGGGGATGACTAGCGGGGGCCCTTACAATGAGCAGTTCTTC	CASSLGMTSGGPYNEQFF
TRBJ1-1	TRBV5-4	TRBD1	NA	TGTGCCAGCAGCCCAACCCTCGGACAGGGGGGTATCACTGAAGCTTTCTTT	CASSPTLGQGGITEAFF
TRBJ2-7	TRBV4-1	NA	NA	TGCGCCAGCAGCCCCAGGGGGGCGGTTTCCTACGAGCAGTACTTC	CASSPRGAVSYEQYF
TRBJ2-5	TRBV7-2	TRBD2	once	TGTGCCAGCAGCTCCGGGACTAGCGTGCAAGAGACCCAGTACTTC	CASSSGTSVQETQYF
TRBJ1-3	TRBV6-6	NA	once	TGTGCCAGCAGTTACGGGGGGGCACACTCTGGAAACACCATATATTTT	CASSYGGAHSGNTIYF
TRBJ1-2	TRBV30	NA	NA	TGTGCCTGGAGACGTAGCAACCATGGCTACACCTTC	CAWRRSNHGYTF
TRBJ1-1	TRBV19	NA	NA	TGTGCCAGTAGTACGCAGACAGCTCGTGAAGCTTTCTTT	CASSTQTAREAFF